The 11 T cell receptor beta chains below all came from one sample that was sequenced in a study of CD8+ T cells in alopecia areata. Treatment denoted: oral pan-JAK inhibitor, 5-10 mg twice daily. Reverse transcribed after extraction, RNA yielded cDNA as the sequencing template. Data came from immunoSEQ multiplex PCR; TCRdb stores just in-frame clones and leaves some out. The sample yields 95,000 to 110,000 clones, 65% to 85% seen once. This material consisted of CD8+ T cells sorted from blood, taken at week 24, from a patient treated with tofacitinib. All receptors come from a human donor with alopecia areata.

The chain recombines TRBV2 with TRBJ1-1, with D perhaps matching TRBD1 (5 bases). Germline V CDR1 and CDR2: SNHLY, FYNNEI. V gave up 2 bases and J gave up 2 bases, with 21 bases separating them. The CDR3 runs 18 residues. The CDR3 spells CASSEFDSTSSSNTEAFF. As DNA, the CDR3 is TGTGCCAGCAGTGAATTTGACAGCACATCAAGCTCTAACACTGAAGCTTTCTTT.

This chain links TRBV28 with TRBJ2-1; 8 bases match TRBD1. The V and J ends lost 6 bases and 1 base, in that order; junction bases with no gene match: 5. The CDR3 is 15 amino acids. Per germline, CDR1 MDHEN and CDR2 SYDVKM. CDR3 sequence reads: CASRTDRESYNEQFF. The CDR3 nucleotides are TGTGCCAGCAGAACGGACAGGGAGTCCTACAATGAGCAGTTCTTC.

The J gene is TRBJ2-5, the V gene TRBV7-9; 11 bases are a match to TRBD2. Germline CDR1 reads SEHNR; CDR2 reads FQNEAQ (reference sequence). Losses at the gene ends were 7 bases for V and 5 bases for J; bases not matched to a gene: 12. CDR3 length: 16 residues. DNA of the CDR3: TGTGCCAGCAACGGCCCCGGGACTAGCGGTGCGGAGACCCAGTACTTC. The encoded protein is CASNGPGTSGAETQYF.

The V and J genes are TRBV7-6 and TRBJ2-3; 8 bases are shared with TRBD2. CDR1 SGHVS and CDR2 FNYEAQ come from the germline V gene. Germline trimming cut 2 bases from V and 5 bases from J; bases unmatched to any gene: 9. The CDR3 is 16 amino acids. The CDR3 nucleotides read TGTGCCAGCAGCTTAAGTCGGGGGGGCGGCAAAGATACGCAGTATTTT. Translating gives CASSLSRGGGKDTQYF.

Only one count was recorded for this clone. The chain joins TRBV15 to TRBJ2-3; D is ambiguous. V lost 2 bases to trimming and J lost 4 bases, with 22 bases between them. The CDR3 runs 18 residues. Germline V gene sequence: CDR1 LNHNV, CDR2 YYDKDF (reference sequence). As DNA, the CDR3 is TGTGCCACCAGCAGAATCCGGGTAGGGTCAACACGGGCAGATACGCAGTATTTT. It specifies CATSRIRVGSTRADTQYF.

The chain joins TRBV7-2 to TRBJ1-1, with a tentative D call TRBD1 (6 bases). V shed 5 bases and J shed 2 bases, with 21 bases lying between them. The CDR3 has 17 amino acids. The germline V gene has CDR1 SGHTA and CDR2 FQGNSA. This CDR3 reads CASSPRLEGDPNTEAFF. The CDR3 DNA follows: TGTGCCAGCAGCCCCCGACTTGAGGGGGATCCAAACACTGAAGCTTTCTTT.

The chain links TRBV19 to TRBJ1-2; perhaps TRBD1 as D (5 bases). The V end was cut by 5 bases, the J end by 1 base, with 11 bases between. This CDR3 is 14 amino acids long. Germline V gene data show CDR1 as LNHDA and CDR2 as SQIVND (reference sequence). CDR3 sequence: CASSPGHNNYGYTF. DNA of the CDR3: TGTGCCAGTAGTCCCGGACACAATAACTATGGCTACACCTTC.

The J gene is TRBJ2-7, the V gene TRBV4-1; a weak D match, TRBD1 (5 bases). Germline lookup yields CDR1 MGHRA and CDR2 YSYEKL. V was pared by 3 bases and J by 2 bases, with 11 bases between. This CDR3 contains 14 residues. The CDR3 region has the DNA TGCGCCAGCAGCCATGTGGACACCACCTACGAGCAGTACTTC. Translating it yields CASSHVDTTYEQYF.

This rearrangement joins TRBV12-5 to TRBJ2-3; no clear D gene. The CDR3 has 11 amino acids. The V gene's germline CDR1 is LGHNT and CDR2 FRNRAP. Trimming stripped 3 bases from V and 2 bases from J, with 0 bases between. CDR3 loop: CASGFTDTQYF. CDR3 DNA: TGTGCTAGTGGTTTCACAGATACGCAGTATTTT. The full variable domain, completed using reference TRBV12-5 and TRBJ2-3, is DARVTQTPRHKVTEMGQEVTMRCQPILGHNTVFWYRQTMMQGLELLAYFRNRAPLDDSGMPKDRFSAEMPDATLATLKIQPSEPRDSAVYFCASGFTDTQYFGPGTRLTVL.

J is TRBJ2-2 and V is TRBV4-3, with 10 bases identical to TRBD2. V dropped 5 bases and J dropped 7; count of bases not matched to a gene: 10. This CDR3 has 16 residues. Germline CDR1 and CDR2: LGHNA and YSLEER. The chain's CDR3 is CASSSGLAGDIGELFF. CDR3 in DNA: TGCGCCAGCAGCTCGGGTCTAGCGGGGGACATCGGGGAGCTGTTTTTT.

This chain joins TRBV15 and TRBJ1-4; 10 positions match TRBD1. Germline CDR1 reads LNHNV; CDR2 reads YYDKDF (reference sequence). V lost 1 base, J lost 0 bases, and 5 bases stayed unmatched. CDR3 length: 18 amino acids. CDR3 amino acids: CATSRVGTGAPTNEKLFF. DNA of the CDR3: TGTGCCACCAGCAGAGTTGGGACAGGGGCCCCAACTAATGAAAAACTGTTTTTT. The whole variable domain, remainder taken from reference TRBV15 and TRBJ1-4, is DAMVIQNPRYQVTQFGKPVTLSCSQTLNHNVMYWYQQKSSQAPKLLFHYYDKDFNNEADTPDNFQSRRPNTSFCFLDIRSPGLGDTAMYLCATSRVGTGAPTNEKLFFGSGTQLSVL.